This TCR beta chain was sequenced during a study of tumor and adjacent non-tumor tissue in lung cancer. About the research overall: Histology: around 13 adenocarcinoma, 2 squamous cell carcinoma, 1 small cell lung cancer.

Concerning this clonotype: A read error may produce the germline difference seen at one junction end.

This sample's RNA came from whole unsorted tissue. The CDR3 is made up of 17 amino acids. Looked up from germline, CDR1 is SGHDN and CDR2 is FVKESK. A modified ARM-PCR protocol with three rounds of nested PCR amplified TCRbeta. TCRdb called the multiplex PCR reads again in MiXCR, with one record for every CDR3 protein. The repertoire holds approximately 75,000 distinct CDR3 sequences, under 80% seen once, with 9.5% to 15% in the top ten. Sequencing was done on a sample of lung tumor tissue. V and J are TRBV14 and TRBJ2-2, with TRBD2 matching over 7 bases. The clonotype comes from a woman aged 45-59 years with non-small cell lung cancer. The CDR3 reads CASNQGWRESFTRELFF. CDR3 bases: TGTGCCAGCAACCAAGGTTGGCGGGAGAGCTTCACCAGGGAGCTGTTTTTT.